The TCR beta chain under discussion was sequenced for a study of blood T cell repertoires in COVID-19. Study overall: Italy, Spain and the United States were the sources of the convalescent and acute COVID-19 samples.

The V end was cut by 5 bases, the J end by 4 bases, with 20 bases between. This CDR3 has 17 amino acids. Germline assignment: CDR1 LNHDA and CDR2 SQIVND (reference sequence). Libraries were prepared by immunoSEQ multiplex PCR; TCRdb keeps only in-frame clonotypes and omits some of them. This table holds roughly 160,000 clones, 83% found once. This clone appeared a single time. The sequence came from a woman older than 75 with acute or convalescent COVID-19. This chain connects TRBV19 to TRBJ2-2, with a tentative D call TRBD2 (5 bases). The material sequenced was peripheral blood. CDR3 DNA sequence: TGTGCCAGTAGTCCCCCGTCGGGTAGCGTGGGCACCGGGGAGCTGTTTTTT. The encoded protein is CASSPPSGSVGTGELFF.